This T cell receptor beta chain was captured in a study of blood T cell repertoires in COVID-19. This clone was counted once. Clones were sequenced by immunoSEQ multiplex PCR, and TCRdb holds only the in-frame ones, with some missing. The sample lists about 320,000 clones, around nine tenths seen once, with 4% to 6% in the top ten. Participants, roughly 18 to 90 years old, spanned approximately 25 US areas. Clinical history reported by participants formed the basis on which cohorts were assigned. This sequence was found in a man aged 60 to 69 who had recovered from COVID-19. Sequencing was carried out using PBMCs or T cells enriched from blood (not recorded which).

The CDR3 loop is CATGYSGNTIYF. The CDR3 nucleotides read TGTGCCACCGGTTACTCTGGAAACACCATATATTTT. V is TRBV2 and J is TRBJ1-3; no reliable D call. With 10 bases removed from V and 0 bases from J, the gap between germline ends came to 7 bases. Germline V lookup: CDR1 SNHLY, CDR2 FYNNEI. The CDR3 is 12 amino acids.